The next 8 T cell receptor beta chains were all read from a single sample in a study of glioma-infiltrating T cells. Amplification of TCR alpha and beta CDR3 regions from RNA used iRepertoire nested multiplex PCR. TCRdb analysed the multiplex PCR reads with MiXCR anew, one entry per CDR3 protein. The sample carries approximately 400,000 distinct CDR3 sequences, less than 50% recorded once. The source material was glioma tissue, nonneoplastic brain tissue, or PBMCs (not recorded which). The receptors here all came from a human donor with low-grade glioma or glioblastoma, undergoing nonglioma brain surgery, or in good health (not recorded which).

This clonotype was seen only a few times. V gene TRBV6-6 combines with J gene TRBJ1-1; 10 nucleotides match TRBD1. Germline CDR1 reads MNHNY; CDR2 reads SVGAGI (reference sequence). After removal of 4 bases from V and 11 bases from J, the junction contained 10 bases not matched to a gene. The CDR3 is 14 amino acids. The CDR3 sequence is CASSSGQGRGLAFF. Written as DNA, the CDR3 is TGTGCCAGCAGTTCGGGACAGGGGCGCGGCCTGGCTTTCTTT.

The J gene is TRBJ2-7, the V gene TRBV27; TRBD2 agrees at 11 bases. V lost 5 bases and J lost 5; bases outside the gene matches: 5. The germline V gene encodes CDR1 MNHEY and CDR2 SMNVEV (reference sequence). This CDR3 has 14 amino acids. The CDR3 coding sequence is TGTGCCAGCAGTCCCCATAGCGGGAGGGACGAGCAGTACTTC. As protein: CASSPHSGRDEQYF.

At least ten counts were recorded for this clonotype. The chain carries TRBV7-2 and TRBJ2-7; 9 positions agree with TRBD2. The length of the CDR3 is 15 residues. V shed 5 bases and J 4 bases; nucleotides not matched to a gene: 9. Germline CDR1 reads SGHTA; CDR2 reads FQGNSA. CDR3 sequence (DNA): TGTGCCAGCAGCACAAGAGCGGGAGGCGAATACGAGCAGTACTTC. Protein: CASSTRAGGEYEQYF.

Turning to this clonotype: The missing conserved phenylalanine or tryptophan at the end of this CDR3 makes a read error likely. V and J are TRBV7-2 and TRBJ2-7; 9 nucleotides line up with TRBD1. The junction had 4 bases not matched to a gene; V was cut back by 6 bases and J by 7 bases. Germline CDR1 reads SGHTA; CDR2 reads FQGNSA. The CDR3 contains 12 residues. The CDR3 here is CASSFGQGEQYL. The CDR3 bases are TGTGCCAGCAGTTTCGGACAGGGGGAGCAGTACTTG.

Details on this clonotype: This may arise from a read error, as a much more abundant clone is one base away. The rearrangement links TRBV7-2 to TRBJ2-3; 10 positions match TRBD2. Germline CDR1 reads SGHTA; CDR2 reads FQGNSA. The CDR3 consists of 16 residues. CDR3 sequence: CASRIGLAVSTDTLYF. The DNA for the CDR3 is TGTGCCAGCAGAATCGGACTAGCGGTTTCCACAGATACGCTGTATTTT.

This clonotype was detected ten times or more. The chain is built from TRBV28 and TRBJ2-7; D not resolved. Germline V gene sequence: CDR1 MDHEN, CDR2 SYDVKM. V was shortened by 2 bases and J by 5 bases, with 10 bases between the two germline ends. The CDR3 length is 13 residues. The CDR3 sequence is CASSLVGFHEQYF. The CDR3 nucleotides are TGTGCCAGCAGTTTAGTCGGGTTCCACGAGCAGTACTTC.

The gene calls are TRBV10-3 and TRBJ1-3; no definite D call. Germline V gene data show CDR1 as ENHRY and CDR2 as SYGVKD. The CDR3 is made up of 16 amino acids. Trimming removed 4 bases from V and 0 bases from J, with 13 bases in between. CDR3: CAISGWLSDSGNTIYF. DNA of the CDR3: TGTGCCATCAGTGGTTGGCTTTCCGACTCTGGAAACACCATATATTTT.

This clonotype was recorded a few times. The chain's CDR3 is CASSLLAGGSNEQFF. CDR3 nucleotide sequence: TGTGCCAGCAGCCTACTAGCGGGTGGGTCCAATGAGCAGTTCTTC. This chain links TRBV5-4 with TRBJ2-7; TRBD2 matches at 9 bases. TRBJ2-1 matches the DNA end more closely, so the J call is doubtful. CDR1 SGHNT and CDR2 YYREEE come from the germline V gene (reference sequence). The CDR3 sequence is 15 residues long.